This TCR beta chain is drawn from a study of cytomegalovirus exposure and HLA in healthy donors. Study in general: An analysis done earlier identified roughly 120 million unique TCR beta sequences from 150 million to 200 million T cells. Findings and limits, study-wide: For most TCR beta V segments, an earlier analysis put the productive rate at about 90% or about 30% of the time.

From germline, CDR1 is SGHTA and CDR2 FQGNSA. The CDR3 contains 15 residues. Deletions cut 5 bases from V and 2 bases from J, with 16 bases between. Amplification used 60 Vbeta primers and 13 Jbeta primers. The assay was immunoSEQ multiplex PCR, and TCRdb's table has in-frame clones only and misses some. The table shows 98,000 or so clones, with around 80% occurring only once. Whereas donors were nominally healthy upon sampling, unrecorded immune exposures were probable. To note about this clone: Its antigen is not identified.

Sequenced input: PBMCs. The source is a human donor in good health. The genes are TRBV7-2 and TRBJ2-7; D is unresolved. The CDR3 nucleotides are TGTGCCAGCAGCCAGCACGGAGCGAATCCCTACGAGCAGTACTTC. Translated: CASSQHGANPYEQYF.